The rows below give T cell receptor beta chains drawn from one sample of a study of T cells in Graves' hyperthyroidism and ophthalmopathy. From the multiplex PCR reads, TCRdb called clonotypes with MiXCR, one entry per CDR3 protein. The data contain a few hundred thousand distinct CDR3 sequences, 15% of them seen just once; the ten biggest clones take up 30% to 35%. The sample comprised blood. These receptors originate from a woman aged 25 to 39 with Graves' hyperthyroidism. Both conserved end residues are part of each CDR3. The order of the fields is V gene, clone size, J gene, D gene, CDR3 DNA, CDR3 protein. A D gene is named only where the DNA matches it firmly. Clone size is not always given. Where it is, it says once, few, many or a class for expanded clones.

>TRBV11-3|many|TRBJ2-1|NA
TGTGCCAGCAGCCGGGGGGACACTCCCTTGGGGAATGAGCAGTTCTTC
CASSRGDTPLGNEQFF
>TRBV7-8|NA|TRBJ2-3|TRBD2
TGTGCCAGCAGCCCCTGGACTAGCGGGAGTATGTATACGCAGTATTTT
CASSPWTSGSMYTQYF
>TRBV7-3|NA|TRBJ2-7|NA
TGTGCCAGCAGCTTGGAGCCCGACTCCTACGAGCAGTACTTC
CASSLEPDSYEQYF
>TRBV12-3/TRBV12-4|many|TRBJ1-1|NA
TGTGCCAGCAGTTTGCCCGAGATGAACACTGAAGCTTTCTTT
CASSLPEMNTEAFF
>TRBV29-1|NA|TRBJ2-7|NA
TGCAGCGTTGATGACAGCTACGAGCAGTACTTC
CSVDDSYEQYF
>TRBV29-1|NA|TRBJ1-1|NA
TGCAGCGTTGAAGGGTTCACTGAGGCTCTCTTT
CSVEGFTEALF
>TRBV7-2|few|TRBJ2-1|TRBD2
TGTGCCAGCAGCTTATTTTTCAGGACTAGCGTGTACAATGAGCAGTTCTTC
CASSLFFRTSVYNEQFF
>TRBV18|NA|TRBJ2-1|NA
TGTGCCAGCTCACCTTTGCGCAATGAGCAGTTCTTC
CASSPLRNEQFF
>TRBV29-1|NA|TRBJ1-4|TRBD1
TGCAGCGTTACGACAGGGGCTAGTGAAAAACTGTTTTTT
CSVTTGASEKLFF
>TRBV12-3/TRBV12-4|many|TRBJ2-5|TRBD1
TGTGCCAGCAGTAACCCGGACAGGGAAGAGACCCAGTACTTC
CASSNPDREETQYF
>TRBV6-1|NA|TRBJ1-1|NA
TGTGCCAGCAGTGACAGCTCGAACACTGAAGCTTTCTTT
CASSDSSNTEAFF
>TRBV29-1|few|TRBJ2-7|TRBD1
TGCAGCGTTGGGACAGGGAACTACGAGCAGTACTTC
CSVGTGNYEQYF
>TRBV19|NA|TRBJ2-1|NA
TGTGCCAGTAGTCGGCGTCCGAGAGGGCTAGGGGAGCAGTTCTTC
CASSRRPRGLGEQFF
>TRBV19|NA|TRBJ2-5|NA
TGTGCCAGTAGTATGGTGGTACGAGAGACCCAGTACTTC
CASSMVVRETQYF
>TRBV12-3/TRBV12-4|many|TRBJ2-7|NA
TGTGCCAGCACCCGGTTCTTGGGGGCGAAAGAGAACGAGCAGTACTTC
CASTRFLGAKENEQYF
>TRBV9|few|TRBJ1-1|TRBD1
TGTGCCAGCAGCGTCGGGGGACAGGGGAGGCAAGCTTTCTTT
CASSVGGQGRQAFF
>TRBV28|many|TRBJ2-5|TRBD1
TGTGCCAGCAGTTCAGACAGGGGGCGCGGAGAGACCCAGTACTTC
CASSSDRGRGETQYF
>TRBV13|few|TRBJ2-7|TRBD2
TGTGCCAGCAGCCCCCAGGGACTAGCGGGAGGCGTGCGGTACTTC
CASSPQGLAGGVRYF
>TRBV2|many|TRBJ1-1|NA
TGTGCCAGCAGGGGTGACGGGGGAGTGAACACTGAAGCTTTCTTT
CASRGDGGVNTEAFF
>TRBV2|many|TRBJ1-5|TRBD1
TGTGCCAGCAGTGTACAGGGGAAGTTCAATCAGCCCCAGCATTTT
CASSVQGKFNQPQHF
>TRBV19|NA|TRBJ1-1|NA
TGTGCCAGTAGTATATCAGGGAAGAACACTGAAGCTTTCTTT
CASSISGKNTEAFF
>TRBV28|many|TRBJ2-1|TRBD2
TGTGCCAGCAGTTTGACAGCCATTCTAGCGGGTTATGAGCAGTTCTTC
CASSLTAILAGYEQFF
>TRBV29-1|NA|TRBJ1-2|TRBD1
TGCAGCGCCCTCCCCGGGACAGGGTTGGGCTACACCTTC
CSALPGTGLGYTF
>TRBV28|many|TRBJ1-5|NA
TGTGCCAGCAGTTTTACTGACCGCCGAGGCAATCAGCCCCAGCATTTT
CASSFTDRRGNQPQHF
>TRBV14|NA|TRBJ1-1|NA
TGTGCCAGCAGCCACGAGAATAGTTTCTTCACTGAAGCTTTCTTT
CASSHENSFFTEAFF
>TRBV18|NA|TRBJ2-7|NA
TGTGCCAGCTCACCAAGTGTCAGGAGCTACGAGCAGTACTTC
CASSPSVRSYEQYF
>TRBV6-1|many|TRBJ2-7|NA
TGTGCCAGCAGTGACGGGGGTAGTACCTACGAGCAGTACTTC
CASSDGGSTYEQYF
>TRBV2|many|TRBJ2-1|NA
TGTGCCAGCAGTGAAGCGCTTCCAGGGGAGACCTACAATGAGCAGTTCTTC
CASSEALPGETYNEQFF
>TRBV18|many|TRBJ2-1|TRBD2
TGTGCCAGCTCACCAAGCAGGCTAGCGGGAGAGGAGCAGTTCTTC
CASSPSRLAGEEQFF
>TRBV20-1|many|TRBJ1-4|NA
TGCAGTGCTAGAGATGAACCGGGGAAGGGTGAAAAACTGTTTTTT
CSARDEPGKGEKLFF
>TRBV19|NA|TRBJ2-5|TRBD1
TGTGCCACTAGAAGCCTCGGAGCCGGACAGGTGGGGTGGACCCAGTACTTC
CATRSLGAGQVGWTQYF
>TRBV29-1|few|TRBJ2-2|NA
TGCAGCGTTGAGCAGCCAGGGTGGAACACCGGGGAGCTGTTTTTT
CSVEQPGWNTGELFF
>TRBV6-7|few|TRBJ1-2|NA
TGTGCCAGCAGTTACTCGCGTCGTGGTAATGGCTACACCTTC
CASSYSRRGNGYTF
>TRBV2|many|TRBJ2-7|TRBD1
TGTGCCAGCAAGGTAGACAGGGTCTACGAGCAGTACTTC
CASKVDRVYEQYF